This TCR beta chain stems from a study of shared clonotypes between healthy human individuals. Germline V gives CDR1 SGHRS, CDR2 YFSETQ. CDR3 length equals 15 residues. With 0 bases removed from V and 5 bases from J, the gap between germline ends came to 14 bases. Only CD45RO-negative cells positively selected for CCR7 counted as naive CD8 cells, so terminally differentiated effector memory CD45RA+ cells were excluded. TCRdb keeps only in-frame clones here, not all; method: immunoSEQ multiplex PCR. The table includes under 2,000,000 clones, about 94% detected once. The gene calls are TRBV5-1 and TRBJ1-1; D possibly corresponds to TRBD1 (5 bases). This TCR came from a man between 18 and 29 years old in good health. The sequenced sample was naive CD8+ T cells sorted from blood. This CDR3 reads CASSLVGDSGTEAFF. Written as DNA, the CDR3 is TGCGCCAGCAGCTTGGTGGGGGATAGTGGGACTGAAGCTTTCTTT.